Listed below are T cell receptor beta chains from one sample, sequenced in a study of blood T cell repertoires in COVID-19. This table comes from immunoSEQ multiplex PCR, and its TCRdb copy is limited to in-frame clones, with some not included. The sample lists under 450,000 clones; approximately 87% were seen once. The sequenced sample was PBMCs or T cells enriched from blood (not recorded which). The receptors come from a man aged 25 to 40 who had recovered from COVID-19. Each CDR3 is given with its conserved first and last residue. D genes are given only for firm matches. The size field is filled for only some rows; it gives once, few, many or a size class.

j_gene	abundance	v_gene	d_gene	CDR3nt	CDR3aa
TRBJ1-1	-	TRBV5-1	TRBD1	TGCGCCAGCAGCGGGGGACAGGGGGCCTCTGAAGCTTTCTTT	CASSGGQGASEAFF
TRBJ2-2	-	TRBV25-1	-	TGTGCCAGCAGTCCTGACAGGTATCCCGGGGAGCTGTTTTTT	CASSPDRYPGELFF
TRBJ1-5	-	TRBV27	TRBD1	TGTGCCAGCAGTCGGACAGGGGACAGTCAGCCCCAGCATTTT	CASSRTGDSQPQHF
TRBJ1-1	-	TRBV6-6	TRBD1	TGTGCCAGCAGTTCGCAGGGGCCTGACAGGGACACTGAAGCTTTCTTT	CASSSQGPDRDTEAFF
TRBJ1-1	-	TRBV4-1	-	TGCGCCAGCAGCCAGCTGGGGGGAGGGAACACTGAAGCTTTCTTT	CASSQLGGGNTEAFF
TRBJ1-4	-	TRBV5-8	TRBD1	TGTGCCAGCAGCCTAAACCAGGGGGCGACTGAAAAACTGTTTTTT	CASSLNQGATEKLFF
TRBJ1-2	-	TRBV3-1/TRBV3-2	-	TGTGCCAGCAGCCAAGAAGGGGAAAGGGATGGCTACACCTTC	CASSQEGERDGYTF
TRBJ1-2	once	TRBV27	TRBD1	TGTGCCAGCAGTCCCGGGGACAGTTATGGCTACACCTTC	CASSPGDSYGYTF
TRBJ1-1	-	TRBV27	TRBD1	TGTGCCAGCAGTTCCCTGGACAGGGTGTTAGCTTTCTTT	CASSSLDRVLAFF
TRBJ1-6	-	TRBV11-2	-	TGTGCCAGCAGCCTGGACAGTTACTATTCACCCCTCCACTTT	CASSLDSYYSPLHF
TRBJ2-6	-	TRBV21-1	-	TGTGCCAGCAGCAAAGCATGCAGCTCTGGGGCCAACGTCCTGACTTTC	CASSKACSSGANVLTF
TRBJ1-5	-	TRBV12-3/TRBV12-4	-	TGTGCCAGCAGTTTTGCCGGGTTCCAGCCCCAGCATTTT	CASSFAGFQPQHF
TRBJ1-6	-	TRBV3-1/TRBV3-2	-	TGTGCCAGCAGCAACCGGGATAGCTCCTATAATTCACCCCTCCACTTT	CASSNRDSSYNSPLHF
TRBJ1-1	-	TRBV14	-	TGTGCCAGCAGCCAAGGTCGGGGGTGGAACACTGAAGCTTTCTTT	CASSQGRGWNTEAFF
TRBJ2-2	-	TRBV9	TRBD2	TGTGCCAGCAGCGATGGGAGGGGCCCACCCGGGGAGCTGTTTTTT	CASSDGRGPPGELFF
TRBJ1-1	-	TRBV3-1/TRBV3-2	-	TGTGCCAGCAGCCAAGATCCTGGCAGGGTGAACACTGAAGCTTTCTTT	CASSQDPGRVNTEAFF
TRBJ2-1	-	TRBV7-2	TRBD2	TGTGCCAGCAGCTTTGGTAGCGGGGGGCTGTACAATGAGCAGTTCTTC	CASSFGSGGLYNEQFF
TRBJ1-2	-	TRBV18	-	TGTGCCAGCTCACCACCAATGGCGGATGGCTACACCTTC	CASSPPMADGYTF
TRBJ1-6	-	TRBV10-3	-	TGTGCCATCACCGGGGCCTATAATTCACCCCTCCACTTT	CAITGAYNSPLHF
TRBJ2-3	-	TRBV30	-	TGTGCCTGGAGTGGGGGACATAGCACAGATACGCAGTATTTT	CAWSGGHSTDTQYF
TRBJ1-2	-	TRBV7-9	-	TGTGCCAGCAGCACCTGGGCGGGGGACTATGGCTACACCTTC	CASSTWAGDYGYTF
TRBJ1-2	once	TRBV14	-	TGTGCCAGCAGCCAAACGACAGGCTATGGCTACACCTTC	CASSQTTGYGYTF
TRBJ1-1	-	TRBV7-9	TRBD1	TGTGCCAGCAGCCACGGGGACAGGGGGCCTGGCACTGAAGCTTTCTTT	CASSHGDRGPGTEAFF
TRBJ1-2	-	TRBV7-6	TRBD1	TGTGCCAGCAGCCCGGGACAGGGGGCGTACGGCTACACCTTC	CASSPGQGAYGYTF
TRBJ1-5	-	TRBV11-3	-	TGTGCCAGCAGCCCCCGGGGGGATCGGATAATTCAGCCCCAGCATTTT	CASSPRGDRIIQPQHF
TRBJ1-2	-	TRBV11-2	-	TGTGCCAGCAGCCGGGACTGGGGGGTCTATGGCTACACCTTC	CASSRDWGVYGYTF
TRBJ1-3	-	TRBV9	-	TGTGCCAGCACGACAGCAGACTCTGGAAACACCATATATTTT	CASTTADSGNTIYF
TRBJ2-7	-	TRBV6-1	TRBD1	TGTGCCAGCAGTGAAGCCAAGCCCGGGACAGGGAACTACGAGCAGTACTTC	CASSEAKPGTGNYEQYF
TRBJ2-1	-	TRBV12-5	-	TGTGCTAGTGGTTCCCCAGCGACAGGGAGGTCCTACAATGAGCAGTTCTTC	CASGSPATGRSYNEQFF
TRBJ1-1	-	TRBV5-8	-	TGTGCCAGCAGTCTGGATGGGGCTATGAACACTGAAGCTTTCTTT	CASSLDGAMNTEAFF
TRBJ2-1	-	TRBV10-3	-	TGTGCCATCAGTGACCAGGGTCCTCCGTACAATGAGCAGTTCTTC	CAISDQGPPYNEQFF
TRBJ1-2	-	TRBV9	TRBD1	TGTGCCAGCAGCTTACAGGGGGCGGGCTATGGCTACACCTTC	CASSLQGAGYGYTF
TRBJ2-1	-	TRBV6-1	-	TGTGCCAGCAGTGAATTGCCCGGCCGGGATGAGCAGTTCTTC	CASSELPGRDEQFF
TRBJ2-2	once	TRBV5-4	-	TGTGCCAGCAGCTTGGCCGCGGTGTCACTCGGGGAGCTGTTTTTT	CASSLAAVSLGELFF
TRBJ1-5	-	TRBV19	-	TGTGCCAGTGTTGCTGGGCAAACTTATCAGCCCCAGCATTTT	CASVAGQTYQPQHF
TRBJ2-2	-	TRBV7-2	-	TGTGCCAGCAGCTTGGGGACAAGCAACACCGGGGAGCTGTTTTTT	CASSLGTSNTGELFF
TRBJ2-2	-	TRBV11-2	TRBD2	TGTGCCAGCAGCTTACGGGGGGGAGGGTATAACACCGGGGAGCTGTTTTTT	CASSLRGGGYNTGELFF
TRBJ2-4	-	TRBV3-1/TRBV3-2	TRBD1	TGTGCCAGCAGCCAAGCTTGGGGAGACAGGGGGAACATTCAGTACTTC	CASSQAWGDRGNIQYF
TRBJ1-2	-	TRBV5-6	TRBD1	TGTGCCAGCAGCTTGTGGGGACAGGGCATTCGCGGCTACACCTTC	CASSLWGQGIRGYTF
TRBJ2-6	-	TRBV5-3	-	TGTGCCAAAACACCCGGAGGCTCTGGGGCCAACGTCCTGACTTTC	CAKTPGGSGANVLTF
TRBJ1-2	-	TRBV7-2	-	TGTGCCAGCAGCGAACCCCGGGTAGTCGGCTACACCTTC	CASSEPRVVGYTF
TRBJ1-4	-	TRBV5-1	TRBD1	TGCGCCAGCAGCGGGAGCCTACAGGGGTCTAATGAAAAACTGTTTTTT	CASSGSLQGSNEKLFF
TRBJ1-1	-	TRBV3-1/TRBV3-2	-	TGTGCCAGCAGCCAAGGGGGGGTCGGCACTGAAGCTTTCTTT	CASSQGGVGTEAFF
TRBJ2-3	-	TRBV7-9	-	TGTGCCAGCAGTCAACGAGGGATCACAGATACGCAGTATTTT	CASSQRGITDTQYF
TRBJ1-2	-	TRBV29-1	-	TGCAGCGTTGAAACGCGGAACTATGGCTACACCTTC	CSVETRNYGYTF
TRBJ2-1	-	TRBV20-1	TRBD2	TGCAGTGCTAGTGAACTAGCGGGTCCCTGGCATGAGCAGTTCTTC	CSASELAGPWHEQFF
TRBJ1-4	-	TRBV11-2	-	TGTGCCAGCAGCACGAGGCCCGGTAATGAAAAACTGTTTTTT	CASSTRPGNEKLFF
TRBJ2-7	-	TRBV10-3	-	TGTGCCATCAGGTCCGGGGACTCGTACGAGCAGTACTTC	CAIRSGDSYEQYF
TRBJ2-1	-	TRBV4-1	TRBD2	TGCGCCAGCAGCCAGCTGACTAGCGGGGGGGCGAGGTACAATGAGCAGTTCTTC	CASSQLTSGGARYNEQFF
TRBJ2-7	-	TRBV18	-	TGTGCCAGCTCACCAGGTGGACAACCCTCCTACGAGCAGTACTTC	CASSPGGQPSYEQYF